Following are 2 T cell receptor beta chains from one sample sequenced in a study of blood T cell repertoires in COVID-19. Data came from immunoSEQ multiplex PCR; TCRdb stores just in-frame clones and leaves some out. The sample lists around 170,000 clones; roughly 88% were seen once. The sample taken for sequencing was peripheral blood. The source of these receptors is a woman in her twenties or thirties with acute or convalescent COVID-19.

This rearrangement joins TRBV15 to TRBJ2-3, with TRBD2 identical over 9 bases. Germline V CDR1 and CDR2: LNHNV, YYDKDF (reference sequence). The CDR3 contains 16 residues. Losses at the gene ends were 3 bases for V and 5 bases for J; bases not matched to a gene: 9. For the CDR3, the DNA is TGTGCCACCAGCAGCCGACTAGCGGAGAAGATAGATACGCAGTATTTT. Translated: CATSSRLAEKIDTQYF.

This sequence joins TRBV2 and TRBJ2-3, with TRBD1 as a possible D gene (6 bases). Trimming left V 8 bases short and J 1 base short, with 16 bases between. The length of the CDR3 is 15 residues. Germline CDR1 is SNHLY and CDR2 is FYNNEI. CDR3 protein: CASHSSRGGTDTQYF. CDR3 DNA: TGTGCCAGCCATTCTTCCAGGGGCGGCACAGATACGCAGTATTTT.